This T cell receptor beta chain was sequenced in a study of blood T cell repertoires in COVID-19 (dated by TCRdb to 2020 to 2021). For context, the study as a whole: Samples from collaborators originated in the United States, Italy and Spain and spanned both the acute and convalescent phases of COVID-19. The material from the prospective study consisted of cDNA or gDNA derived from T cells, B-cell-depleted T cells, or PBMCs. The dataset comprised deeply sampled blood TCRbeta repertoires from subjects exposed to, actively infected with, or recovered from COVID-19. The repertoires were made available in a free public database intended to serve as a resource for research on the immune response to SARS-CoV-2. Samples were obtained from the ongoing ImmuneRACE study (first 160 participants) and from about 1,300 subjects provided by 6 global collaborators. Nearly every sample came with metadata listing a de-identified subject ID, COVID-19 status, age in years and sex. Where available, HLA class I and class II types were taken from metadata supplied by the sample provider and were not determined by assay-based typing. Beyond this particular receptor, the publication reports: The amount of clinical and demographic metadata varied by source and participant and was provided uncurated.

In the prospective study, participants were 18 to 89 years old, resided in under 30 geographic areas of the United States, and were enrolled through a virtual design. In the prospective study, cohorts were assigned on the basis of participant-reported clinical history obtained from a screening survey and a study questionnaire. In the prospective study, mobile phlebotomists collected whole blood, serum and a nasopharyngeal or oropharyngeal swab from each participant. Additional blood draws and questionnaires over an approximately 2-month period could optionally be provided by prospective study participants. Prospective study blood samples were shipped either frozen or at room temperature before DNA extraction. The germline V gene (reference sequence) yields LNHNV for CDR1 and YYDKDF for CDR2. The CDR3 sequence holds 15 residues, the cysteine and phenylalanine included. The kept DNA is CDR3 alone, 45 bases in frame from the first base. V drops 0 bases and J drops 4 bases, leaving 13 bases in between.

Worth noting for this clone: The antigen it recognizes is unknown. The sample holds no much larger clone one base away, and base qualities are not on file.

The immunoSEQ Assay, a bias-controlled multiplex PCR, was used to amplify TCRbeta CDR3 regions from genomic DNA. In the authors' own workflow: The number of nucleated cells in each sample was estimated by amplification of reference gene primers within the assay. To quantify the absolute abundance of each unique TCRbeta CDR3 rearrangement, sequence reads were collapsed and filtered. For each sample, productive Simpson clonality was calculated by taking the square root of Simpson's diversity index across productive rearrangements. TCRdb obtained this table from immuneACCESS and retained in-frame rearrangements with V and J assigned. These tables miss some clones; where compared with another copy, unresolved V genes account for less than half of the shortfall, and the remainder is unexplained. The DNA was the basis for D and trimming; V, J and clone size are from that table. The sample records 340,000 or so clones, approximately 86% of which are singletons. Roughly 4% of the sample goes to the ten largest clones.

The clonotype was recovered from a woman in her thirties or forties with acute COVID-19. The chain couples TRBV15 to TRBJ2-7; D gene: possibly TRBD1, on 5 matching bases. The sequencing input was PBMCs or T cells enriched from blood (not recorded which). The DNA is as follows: TGTGCCACCAGCAGAGATAACAGGCCATCATACGAGCAGTACTTC. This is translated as CATSRDNRPSYEQYF.